This T cell receptor (beta chain) was obtained from a study of CD8 T cells in Susac syndrome. The CDR3 covers 10 residues. Trimming cost V 6 bases and J 8 bases, with 7 bases left between them. Germline assignment: CDR1 SQVTM and CDR2 ANQGSEA. RNA in amounts of about 0.45 to 1 ug was reverse transcribed with random hexamers. TCRdb called the immunoSEQ multiplex PCR reads again in MiXCR, with one record for every CDR3 protein. Of 110,000 to 150,000 distinct CDR3 sequences in the sample, approximately 95% were seen once. The chain employs TRBV29-1 and TRBJ1-4; no clear D gene. The TCR sequence derives from a human donor in good health. The sequenced material came from CD8+ T cells from PBMCs. The CDR3 DNA follows: TGCAGCGTGCTCAGGGAAAAACTGTTTTTT. Residues: CSVLREKLFF.